These 6 T cell receptor beta chains share one sample of origin, sequenced in a study of OX40 agonist ivuxolimab in advanced cancers. Repertoires were generated with immunoSEQ multiplex PCR, while TCRdb's copy carries only in-frame clones and drops some. The table has around 76,000 clones, 80% to 90% seen once. The specimen was CD4+ or CD8+ T cells sorted from blood, collected in a trial of the OX40 agonist ivuxolimab. The receptor source for this set is an adult with an advanced solid tumor such as melanoma, head and neck, liver or kidney cancer.

V usage is TRBV6-1 and J usage is TRBJ1-4; the D is unclear. Trimming stripped 2 bases from V and 0 bases from J, with 10 bases between. Looked up from germline, CDR1 is MNHNS and CDR2 is SASEGT. The CDR3 extends over 16 amino acids. The CDR3 DNA reads TGTGCCAGCAGTGAATTCGGCGGGTCAACTAATGAAAAACTGTTTTTT. This sequence encodes CASSEFGGSTNEKLFF.

The chain employs TRBV5-1 and TRBJ1-2; 8 nucleotides agree with TRBD1. This CDR3 comprises 14 residues. Germline V gene data show CDR1 as SGHRS and CDR2 as YFSETQ. V was clipped by 4 bases and J by 7 bases; unmatched bases: 9. The CDR3 sequence is CASSPLTGGVGYTF. Written as DNA, the CDR3 is TGCGCCAGCAGCCCCCTAACAGGGGGGGTTGGCTACACCTTC.

V and J are TRBV19 and TRBJ1-5, with 7 bases lining up with TRBD1. The CDR3 sequence is 17 residues long. Trimming took 3 bases from V and 6 from J; bases not matched to a gene: 14. CDR1 and CDR2 from the germline V gene are LNHDA and SQIVND (reference sequence). The CDR3 nucleotides read TGTGCCAGTAGTATTCTCTTTGCCGACAGGGAGGCTCAGCCCCAGCATTTT. It codes for CASSILFADREAQPQHF.

This chain connects TRBV7-9 to TRBJ1-1, with D maybe TRBD1 (5 bases). The CDR3 consists of 14 residues. Germline CDR1 SEHNR, CDR2 FQNEAQ (reference sequence). V was shortened by 1 base and J by 4 bases, with 10 bases between the two germline ends. CDR3: CASSLVMGGTEAFF. CDR3 DNA: TGTGCCAGCAGCTTAGTGATGGGGGGCACTGAAGCTTTCTTT.

This chain joins TRBV7-8 and TRBJ2-5; 7 bases agree with TRBD2. CDR1 and CDR2 (germline): SGHVS, FQNEAQ. This CDR3 spans 19 amino acids. The V segment lost 1 base and the J segment 0 bases; nucleotides outside the gene matches: 14. In DNA, the CDR3 is TGTGCCAGCAGCTTAGATGAGGTGGATCTGCGGGAGTACCAAGAGACCCAGTACTTC. Translating gives CASSLDEVDLREYQETQYF.

The chain combines TRBV2 with TRBJ1-4, with 8 bases fitting TRBD1. Trimming at V came to 6 bases and at J to 8 bases, leaving 5 bases not matched to a gene. The CDR3 totals 13 residues. Germline-derived CDR1 and CDR2 are SNHLY and FYNNEI. As DNA, the CDR3 is TGTGCCAGCAGCGGGACAGGACGGGAAAAACTGTTTTTT. This codes for CASSGTGREKLFF. The full variable domain, in which reference TRBV2 and TRBJ1-4 provide the parts outside the CDR3, is EPEVTQTPSHQVTQMGQEVILRCVPISNHLYFYWYRQILGQKVEFLVSFYNNEISEKSEIFDDQFSVERPDGSNFTLKIRSTKLEDSAMYFCASSGTGREKLFFGSGTQLSVL.